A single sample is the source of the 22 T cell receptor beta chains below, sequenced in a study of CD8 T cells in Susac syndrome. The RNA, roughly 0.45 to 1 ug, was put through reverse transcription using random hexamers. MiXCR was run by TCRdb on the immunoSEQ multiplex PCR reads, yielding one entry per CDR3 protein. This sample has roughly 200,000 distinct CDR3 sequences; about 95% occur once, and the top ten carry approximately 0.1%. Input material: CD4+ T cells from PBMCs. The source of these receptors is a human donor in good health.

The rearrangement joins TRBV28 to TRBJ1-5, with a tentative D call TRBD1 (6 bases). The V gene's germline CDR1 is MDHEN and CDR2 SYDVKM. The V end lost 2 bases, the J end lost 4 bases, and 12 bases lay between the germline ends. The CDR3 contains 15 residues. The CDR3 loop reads CASSLGRTANQPQHF. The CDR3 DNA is TGTGCCAGCAGTTTAGGGAGGACAGCTAATCAGCCCCAGCATTTT.

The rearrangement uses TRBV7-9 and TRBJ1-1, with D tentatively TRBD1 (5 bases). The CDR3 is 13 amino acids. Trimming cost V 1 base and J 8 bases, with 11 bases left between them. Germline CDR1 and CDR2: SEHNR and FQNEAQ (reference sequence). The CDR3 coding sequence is TGTGCCAGCAGCTTAGACGGGGGGATGGAAGCTTTCTTT. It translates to CASSLDGGMEAFF.

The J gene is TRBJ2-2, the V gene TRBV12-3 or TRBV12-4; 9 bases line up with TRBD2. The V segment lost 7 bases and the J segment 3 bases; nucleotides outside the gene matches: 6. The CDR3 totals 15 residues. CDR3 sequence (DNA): TGTGCCAGCATTGGACTAGCGAGTCACACCGGGGAGCTGTTTTTT. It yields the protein CASIGLASHTGELFF.

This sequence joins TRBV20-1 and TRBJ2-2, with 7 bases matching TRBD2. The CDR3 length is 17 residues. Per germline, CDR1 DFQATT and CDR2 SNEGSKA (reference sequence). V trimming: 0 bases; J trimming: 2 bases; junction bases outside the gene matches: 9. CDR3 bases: TGCAGTGCTAGAGATAAGCGGGGACTAACAAACACCGGGGAGCTGTTTTTT. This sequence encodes CSARDKRGLTNTGELFF.

CDR3 sequence (DNA): TGTGCCTGGAGTCGCGGAACCTTAAGCTACGAGCAGTACTTC. It encodes CAWSRGTLSYEQYF. The chain links TRBV30 to TRBJ2-7, with D uncertain. The V end lost 2 bases, the J end lost 3 bases, and 14 bases lay between the germline ends. Germline V CDR1 and CDR2: GTSNPN, SVGIG (reference sequence). There are 14 residues in the CDR3.

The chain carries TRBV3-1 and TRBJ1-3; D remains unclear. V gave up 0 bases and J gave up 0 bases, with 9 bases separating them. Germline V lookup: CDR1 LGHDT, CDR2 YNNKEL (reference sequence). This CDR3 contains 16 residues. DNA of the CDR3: TGTGCCAGCAGCCAAGATACCTTCTTCTCTGGAAACACCATATATTTT. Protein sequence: CASSQDTFFSGNTIYF.

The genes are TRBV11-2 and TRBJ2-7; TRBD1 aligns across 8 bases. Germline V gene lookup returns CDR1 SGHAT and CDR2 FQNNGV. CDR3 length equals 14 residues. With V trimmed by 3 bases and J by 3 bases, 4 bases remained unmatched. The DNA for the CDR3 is TGTGCCAGCAGCTTCAGGACAGGGAGCTACGAGCAGTACTTC. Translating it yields CASSFRTGSYEQYF.

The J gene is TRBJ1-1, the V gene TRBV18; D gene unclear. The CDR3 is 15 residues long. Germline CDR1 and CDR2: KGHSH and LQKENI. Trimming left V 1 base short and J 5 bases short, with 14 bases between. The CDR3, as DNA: TGTGCCAGCTCACCACTACAGCCCGGAGGGACTGAAGCTTTCTTT. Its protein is CASSPLQPGGTEAFF.

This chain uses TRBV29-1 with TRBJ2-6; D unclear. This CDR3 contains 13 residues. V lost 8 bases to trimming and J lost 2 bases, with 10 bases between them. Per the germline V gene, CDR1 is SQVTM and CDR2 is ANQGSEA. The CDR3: CSIRTTGANVLTF. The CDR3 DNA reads TGCAGCATCCGGACCACTGGGGCCAACGTCCTGACTTTC.

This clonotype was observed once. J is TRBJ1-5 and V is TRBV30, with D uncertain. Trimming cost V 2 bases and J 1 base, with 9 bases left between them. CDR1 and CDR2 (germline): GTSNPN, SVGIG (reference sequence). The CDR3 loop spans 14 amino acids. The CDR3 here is CAWSLGLSNQPQHF. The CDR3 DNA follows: TGTGCCTGGAGTTTGGGGTTAAGCAATCAGCCCCAGCATTTT. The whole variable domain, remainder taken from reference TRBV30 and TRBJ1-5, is SQTIHQWPATLVQPVGSPLSLECTVEGTSNPNLYWYRQAAGRGLQLLFYSVGIGQISSEVPQNLSASRPQDRQFILSSKKLLLSDSGFYLCAWSLGLSNQPQHFGDGTRLSIL.

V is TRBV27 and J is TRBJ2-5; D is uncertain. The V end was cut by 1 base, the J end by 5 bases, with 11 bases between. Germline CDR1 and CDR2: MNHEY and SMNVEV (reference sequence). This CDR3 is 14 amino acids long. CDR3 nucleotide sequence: TGTGCCAGCAGTTTATTGGGTCTGGGGGAGACCCAGTACTTC. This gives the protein CASSLLGLGETQYF.

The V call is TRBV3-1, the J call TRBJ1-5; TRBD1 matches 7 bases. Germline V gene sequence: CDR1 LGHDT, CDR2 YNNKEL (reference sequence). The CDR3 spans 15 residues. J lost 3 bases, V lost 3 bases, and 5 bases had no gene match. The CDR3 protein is CASSHAGQDNQPQHF. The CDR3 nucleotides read TGTGCCAGCAGCCACGCAGGACAGGACAATCAGCCCCAGCATTTT. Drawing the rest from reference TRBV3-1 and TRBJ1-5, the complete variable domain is DTAVSQTPKYLVTQMGNDKSIKCEQNLGHDTMYWYKQDSKKFLKIMFSYNNKELIINETVPNRFSPKSPDKAHLNLHINSLELGDSAVYFCASSHAGQDNQPQHFGDGTRLSIL.

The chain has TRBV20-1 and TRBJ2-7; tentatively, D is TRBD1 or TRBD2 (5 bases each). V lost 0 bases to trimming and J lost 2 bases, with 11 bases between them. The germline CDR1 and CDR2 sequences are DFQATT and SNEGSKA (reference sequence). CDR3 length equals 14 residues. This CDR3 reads CSARDLRDPYEQYF. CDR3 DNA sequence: TGCAGTGCTAGAGATCTGAGGGACCCCTACGAGCAGTACTTC.

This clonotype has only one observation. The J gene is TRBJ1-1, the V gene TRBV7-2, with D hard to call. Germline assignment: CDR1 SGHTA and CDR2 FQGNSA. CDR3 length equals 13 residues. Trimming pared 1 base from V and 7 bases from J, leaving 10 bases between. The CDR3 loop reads CASSLGSWGEAFF. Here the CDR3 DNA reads TGTGCCAGCAGCTTAGGTTCCTGGGGTGAAGCTTTCTTT. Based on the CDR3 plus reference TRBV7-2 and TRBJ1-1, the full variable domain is GAGVSQSPSNKVTEKGKDVELRCDPISGHTALYWYRQSLGQGLEFLIYFQGNSAPDKSGLPSDRFSAERTGGSVSTLTIQRTQQEDSAVYLCASSLGSWGEAFFGQGTRLTVV.

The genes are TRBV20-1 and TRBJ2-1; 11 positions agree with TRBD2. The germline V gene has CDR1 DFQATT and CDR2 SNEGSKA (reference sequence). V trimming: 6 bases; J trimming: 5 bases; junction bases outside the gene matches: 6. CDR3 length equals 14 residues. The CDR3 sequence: CSAGLAARNNEQFF. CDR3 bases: TGCAGTGCGGGACTAGCGGCCCGCAACAATGAGCAGTTCTTC.

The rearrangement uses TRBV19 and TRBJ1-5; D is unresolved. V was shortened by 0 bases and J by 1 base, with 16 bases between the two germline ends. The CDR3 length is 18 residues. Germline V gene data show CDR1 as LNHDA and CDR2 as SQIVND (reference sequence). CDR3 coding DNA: TGTGCCAGTAGTATAGATCCGATAGGGAGAAGCAGCAATCAGCCCCAGCATTTT. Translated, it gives CASSIDPIGRSSNQPQHF.

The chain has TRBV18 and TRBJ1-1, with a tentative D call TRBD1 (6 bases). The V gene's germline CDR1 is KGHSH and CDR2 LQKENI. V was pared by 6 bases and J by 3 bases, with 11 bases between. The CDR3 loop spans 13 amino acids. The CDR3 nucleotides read TGTGCCAGCTCCCCTGAGGGGGACACTGAAGCTTTCTTT. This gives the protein CASSPEGDTEAFF.

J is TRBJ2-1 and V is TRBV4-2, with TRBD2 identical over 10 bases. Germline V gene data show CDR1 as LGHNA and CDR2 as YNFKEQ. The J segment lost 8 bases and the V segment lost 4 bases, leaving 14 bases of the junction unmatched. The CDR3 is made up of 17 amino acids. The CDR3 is CASSLQGGSGRWDEQFF. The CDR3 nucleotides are TGTGCCAGCAGCCTCCAGGGAGGTAGCGGGAGGTGGGATGAGCAGTTCTTC.

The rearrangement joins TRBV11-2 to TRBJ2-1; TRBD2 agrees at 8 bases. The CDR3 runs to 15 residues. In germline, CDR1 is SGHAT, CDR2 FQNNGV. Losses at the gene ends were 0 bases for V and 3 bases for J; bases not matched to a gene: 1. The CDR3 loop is CASSLDLAGYNEQFF. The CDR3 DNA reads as TGTGCCAGCAGCTTAGATCTAGCGGGCTACAATGAGCAGTTCTTC.

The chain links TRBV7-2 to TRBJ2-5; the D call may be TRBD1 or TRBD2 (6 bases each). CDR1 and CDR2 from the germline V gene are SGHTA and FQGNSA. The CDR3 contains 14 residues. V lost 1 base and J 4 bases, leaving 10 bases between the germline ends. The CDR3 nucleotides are TGTGCCAGCAGCTTAGGTGGGGGGCCAGAGACCCAGTACTTC. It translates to CASSLGGGPETQYF. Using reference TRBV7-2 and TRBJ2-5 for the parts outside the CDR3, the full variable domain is GAGVSQSPSNKVTEKGKDVELRCDPISGHTALYWYRQSLGQGLEFLIYFQGNSAPDKSGLPSDRFSAERTGGSVSTLTIQRTQQEDSAVYLCASSLGGGPETQYFGPGTRLLVL.

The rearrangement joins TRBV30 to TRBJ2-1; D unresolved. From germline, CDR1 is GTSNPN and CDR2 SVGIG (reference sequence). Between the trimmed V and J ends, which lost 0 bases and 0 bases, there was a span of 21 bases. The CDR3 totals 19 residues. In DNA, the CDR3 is TGTGCCTGGAGTGTATATCCCCATATGAGGCACAGCTCCTACAATGAGCAGTTCTTC. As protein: CAWSVYPHMRHSSYNEQFF.

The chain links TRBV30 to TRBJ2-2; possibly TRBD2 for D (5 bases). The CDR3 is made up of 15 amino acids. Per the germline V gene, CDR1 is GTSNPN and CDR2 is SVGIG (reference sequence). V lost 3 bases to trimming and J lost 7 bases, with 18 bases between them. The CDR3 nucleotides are TGTGCCTGGAGAACGCTAGCAAATAATATCGGGGAGCTGTTTTTT. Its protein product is CAWRTLANNIGELFF. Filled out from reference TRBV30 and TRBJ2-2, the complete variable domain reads SQTIHQWPATLVQPVGSPLSLECTVEGTSNPNLYWYRQAAGRGLQLLFYSVGIGQISSEVPQNLSASRPQDRQFILSSKKLLLSDSGFYLCAWRTLANNIGELFFGEGSRLTVL.